A single sample is the source of the 29 T cell receptor beta chains below, sequenced in a study of T cells in Graves' hyperthyroidism and ophthalmopathy. Template material for amplifying TCR beta CDR3 regions consisted of RNA transcripts. HTBI primers were used for first-round RT-PCR of the TCR CDR3. Each CDR3 protein is one row after TCRdb ran MiXCR on the multiplex PCR reads. The table lists about 590,000 distinct CDR3 sequences, approximately 14% of them singletons. Source material: blood. All receptors come from a woman aged 25-40 years with Graves' hyperthyroidism.

This clonotype was counted only a few times. V usage is TRBV3-1 and J usage is TRBJ2-1; no reliable D call. Trimming took 0 bases from V and 4 from J, leaving 22 bases between them. The germline gives CDR1 LGHDT, CDR2 YNNKEL (reference sequence). The CDR3 is 19 amino acids. The CDR3 DNA sequence: TGTGCCAGCAGCCAAGAGAAGATTTGGGCCCCCTCCGGTTACAATGAGCAGTTCTTC. Its translation: CASSQEKIWAPSGYNEQFF.

There are a few counts of this clonotype. The CDR3 nucleotides read TGCGCCAGCAGCCAACTAGCGCCCCTGAGAAATGAGCAGTTCTTC. This codes for CASSQLAPLRNEQFF. The chain links TRBV5-1 to TRBJ2-1, with 7 bases lining up with TRBD2. The V gene end was trimmed by 4 bases and the J gene end by 7 bases; junction bases not matched to a gene: 11. Germline-derived CDR1 and CDR2 are SGHRS and YFSETQ. This CDR3 has 15 residues.

The genes are TRBV7-2 and TRBJ2-1; TRBD1 agrees at 10 bases. From germline, CDR1 is SGHTA and CDR2 FQGNSA. J lost 3 bases, V lost 4 bases, and 3 bases had no gene match. The CDR3 is 15 amino acids. The CDR3 loop reads CASSSDRGDYNEQFF. CDR3 nucleotide sequence: TGTGCCAGCAGCTCGGACAGGGGGGACTACAATGAGCAGTTCTTC.

The V gene is TRBV27, the J gene TRBJ2-1; TRBD2 is a possible D gene (5 bases). With 8 bases removed from V and 0 bases from J, the gap between germline ends came to 5 bases. In germline, CDR1 is MNHEY, CDR2 SMNVEV (reference sequence). CDR3 length: 12 amino acids. The CDR3 DNA sequence: TGTGCCAGCGGAGGCTCCTACAATGAGCAGTTCTTC. Its protein product is CASGGSYNEQFF.

This chain uses TRBV20-1 with TRBJ2-1; 8 bases align to TRBD2. The length of the CDR3 is 13 residues. The junction had 5 bases not matched to a gene; V was cut back by 5 bases and J by 5 bases. Germline loops: CDR1 DFQATT, CDR2 SNEGSKA (reference sequence). The CDR3 bases are TGCAGTGCTGAGAGCGGGAGTCACAATGAGCAGTTCTTC. This gives the protein CSAESGSHNEQFF.

The V call is TRBV29-1, the J call TRBJ1-4; no firm D call. V lost 4 bases and J 6 bases, leaving 6 bases between the germline ends. Per germline, CDR1 SQVTM and CDR2 ANQGSEA. This CDR3 is 11 amino acids long. The CDR3, as DNA: TGCAGCGTTGGTAGGGATGAAAAACTGTTTTTT. Protein product: CSVGRDEKLFF.

This clonotype occurred many times. The CDR3 sequence: CASRLAGGAYNEQFF. The CDR3 nucleotides are TGTGCCAGCAGGCTAGCGGGAGGTGCCTACAATGAGCAGTTCTTC. V and J are TRBV12-3 or TRBV12-4 and TRBJ2-1; TRBD2 agrees at 11 bases. The CDR3 sequence is 15 residues long. V shed 6 bases and J 2 bases; nucleotides not matched to a gene: 3.

This clonotype was counted many times. J is TRBJ2-3 and V is TRBV20-1, with 8 bases that match TRBD2. The length of the CDR3 is 14 residues. Germline lookup yields CDR1 DFQATT and CDR2 SNEGSKA (reference sequence). Losses at the gene ends were 1 base for V and 6 bases for J; bases not matched to a gene: 6. As DNA, the CDR3 is TGCAGTGCTAGAGCGGGAGGGCCAACGGATACGCAGTATTTT. This sequence encodes CSARAGGPTDTQYF.

This clonotype occurred a few times. Germline is not matched at one junction end, which may reflect a read error. The gene calls are TRBV5-1 and TRBJ1-3; no clear D. The CDR3 covers 13 residues. In germline, CDR1 is SGHRS, CDR2 YFSETQ. CDR3 in DNA: TGCGCCAGCAGCCCGAGTTCTGGAGACACCATATATTTT. As protein: CASSPSSGDTIYF.

This clonotype was found many times. The chain couples TRBV2 to TRBJ2-1, with 11 bases matching TRBD2. With 8 bases clipped from V and 6 bases from J, the junction kept 9 bases outside the gene matches. Germline V gene data show CDR1 as SNHLY and CDR2 as FYNNEI. This CDR3 has 15 residues. CDR3 sequence reads: CASQWVAGGPNEQFF. The CDR3 nucleotides read TGTGCCAGCCAGTGGGTAGCGGGAGGGCCCAATGAGCAGTTCTTC.

This clonotype appeared a few times. This sequence joins TRBV28 and TRBJ2-3; possibly TRBD1 for D (5 bases). CDR3 length: 14 residues. Germline V CDR1 and CDR2: MDHEN, SYDVKM. V was shortened by 4 bases and J by 3 bases, with 11 bases between the two germline ends. Here the CDR3 reads CASSYRGRTDTQYF. CDR3 sequence (DNA): TGTGCCAGCAGTTATAGGGGAAGGACAGATACGCAGTATTTT.

V usage is TRBV4-1 and J usage is TRBJ2-2, with 7 bases aligning to TRBD2. CDR1 and CDR2 from the germline V gene are MGHRA and YSYEKL. This CDR3 has 15 residues. J gave up 5 bases and V 4 bases, and 7 bases lay outside the gene matches. CDR3 sequence (DNA): TGCGCCAGCAGCCGTGGGGGAGGGCGGACCGGGGAGCTGTTTTTT. Residues: CASSRGGGRTGELFF.

This clonotype was seen repeatedly, ten times or more. The chain links TRBV10-3 to TRBJ2-3; D is uncertain. The germline gives CDR1 ENHRY, CDR2 SYGVKD. The CDR3 has 11 amino acids. V was shortened by 4 bases and J by 5 bases, with 4 bases between the two germline ends. This CDR3 reads CAISGEDTQYF. Here the CDR3 DNA reads TGTGCCATCAGTGGCGAAGATACGCAGTATTTT.

The chain combines TRBV7-9 with TRBJ1-1; maybe TRBD1 (5 bases). From germline, CDR1 is SEHNR and CDR2 FQNEAQ (reference sequence). There are 15 residues in the CDR3. V lost 5 bases to trimming and J lost 4 bases, with 17 bases between them. CDR3 bases: TGTGCCAGCAGCCCCGGGGGGGGGGTTACCACTGAAGCTTTCTTT. Amino acid sequence: CASSPGGGVTTEAFF.

The rearrangement joins TRBV30 to TRBJ2-3; no clear D. CDR3 length: 15 amino acids. In germline, CDR1 is GTSNPN, CDR2 SVGIG (reference sequence). Trimming took off 5 bases at V and 0 bases at J, with 15 bases between the two ends. The CDR3 region is CAWGLPSPSTDTQYF. CDR3 nucleotide sequence: TGTGCCTGGGGTCTACCCAGTCCAAGCACAGATACGCAGTATTTT.

In its sample, this clonotype was seen many times. The CDR3 protein is CASSHVGSTDTQYF. The CDR3 DNA sequence: TGTGCCAGCAGCCATGTTGGGAGCACAGATACGCAGTATTTT. The chain carries TRBV12-3 or TRBV12-4 and TRBJ2-3; D gene unclear. The V end lost 6 bases, the J end lost 0 bases, and 10 bases lay between the germline ends. There are 14 residues in the CDR3.

This clonotype was seen more than once but under ten times. This chain uses TRBV6-4 with TRBJ2-2; a weak D match, TRBD2 (6 bases). From germline, CDR1 is MRHNA and CDR2 SNTAGT. The CDR3 loop spans 14 amino acids. Trimming removed 9 bases at V and 2 bases at J, with 13 bases between. CDR3 region: CARRRDSNTGELFF. The CDR3 region has the DNA TGTGCCAGAAGGCGGGACTCAAACACCGGGGAGCTGTTTTTT.

This clonotype was detected many times. The rearrangement links TRBV28 to TRBJ1-2; D is uncertain. Trimming stripped 7 bases from V and 4 bases from J, with 10 bases between. This CDR3 spans 12 amino acids. The germline gives CDR1 MDHEN, CDR2 SYDVKM. Written as DNA, the CDR3 is TGTGCCAGCAACACGAGGATCTATGGCTACACCTTC. It is translated as CASNTRIYGYTF.

This clonotype has at least ten counts. The chain is built from TRBV2 and TRBJ1-3; D ambiguous. This CDR3 region has 16 residues. CDR1 and CDR2 (germline): SNHLY, FYNNEI. V lost 7 bases and J lost 1, with 17 bases in between. The DNA for the CDR3 is TGTGCCAGCAAGGTGGGGTCGAAGGCATCTGGAAACACCATATATTTT. Protein sequence: CASKVGSKASGNTIYF.

The genes are TRBV7-2 and TRBJ1-3; tentative D call: TRBD1 (5 bases). The CDR3 sequence is 16 residues long. The V end lost 4 bases, the J end lost 0 bases, and 13 bases lay between the germline ends. Germline loops: CDR1 SGHTA, CDR2 FQGNSA. CDR3 in DNA: TGTGCCAGCAGCTCGGGGCAGGGACTCTCTGGAAACACCATATATTTT. Translated: CASSSGQGLSGNTIYF.

This clonotype appeared many times. V gene TRBV28 combines with J gene TRBJ2-1, with D possibly matching TRBD2 (7 bases). The CDR3 loop spans 18 amino acids. Trimming removed 1 base at V and 4 bases at J, with 20 bases between. The germline V gene encodes CDR1 MDHEN and CDR2 SYDVKM. The CDR3 spells CASSLYYVEAGAYNEQFF. DNA for the CDR3: TGTGCCAGCAGTTTATATTATGTAGAGGCGGGGGCATACAATGAGCAGTTCTTC. The complete variable domain, with remaining parts taken from reference TRBV28 and TRBJ2-1, reads DVKVTQSSRYLVKRTGEKVFLECVQDMDHENMFWYRQDPGLGLRLIYFSYDVKMKEKGDIPEGYSVSREKKERFSLILESASTNQTSMYLCASSLYYVEAGAYNEQFFGPGTRLTVL.

This clonotype was observed at least ten times. This chain uses TRBV11-2 with TRBJ2-1, with D perhaps being TRBD1 or TRBD2 (5 bases each). The CDR3 runs to 15 residues. Germline CDR1 SGHAT, CDR2 FQNNGV. V lost 3 bases to trimming and J lost 6 bases, with 15 bases between them. The CDR3 loop reads CASSFPGQFPNEQFF. CDR3 DNA: TGTGCCAGCAGCTTCCCGGGGCAGTTCCCCAATGAGCAGTTCTTC.

This clonotype was detected only a few times. The chain is built from TRBV4-3 and TRBJ2-2; 9 bases align to TRBD2. Trimming at V came to 0 bases and at J to 2 bases, leaving 7 bases not matched to a gene. The CDR3 has 18 residues. Germline V gives CDR1 LGHNA, CDR2 YSLEER. The CDR3 region has the DNA TGCGCCAGCAGCCAAGAGGTTGCAGCGGGAGGTAACACCGGGGAGCTGTTTTTT. It yields the protein CASSQEVAAGGNTGELFF.

This rearrangement joins TRBV15 to TRBJ2-7; no clear D gene. The CDR3 is made up of 12 amino acids. Germline V lookup: CDR1 LNHNV, CDR2 YYDKDF (reference sequence). The V end was cut by 0 bases, the J end by 7 bases, with 7 bases between. The DNA for the CDR3 is TGTGCCACCAGCAGAGACAATACTGAGCAGTACTTC. As protein: CATSRDNTEQYF.

V usage is TRBV7-9 and J usage is TRBJ2-2; 10 positions match TRBD2. Losses at the gene ends were 4 bases for V and 5 bases for J; bases not matched to a gene: 19. Germline values: CDR1 SEHNR, CDR2 FQNEAQ (reference sequence). This CDR3 region has 20 residues. DNA of the CDR3: TGTGCCAGCAGCTGGATACTAGCGGGGAGGGAACTACCGAGAACCGGGGAGCTGTTTTTT. The encoded protein is CASSWILAGRELPRTGELFF.

CDR3 nucleotides: TGTGCCAGCAGCCCCGGGTTCGGGGAGCTGTTTTTT. Residues: CASSPGFGELFF. The rearrangement links TRBV7-9 to TRBJ2-2; D is unclear. The germline gives CDR1 SEHNR, CDR2 FQNEAQ (reference sequence). V gave up 5 bases and J gave up 7 bases, with 8 bases separating them. The CDR3 runs to 12 residues.

The rearrangement links TRBV7-9 to TRBJ1-6; D is unclear. Germline V gene lookup returns CDR1 SEHNR and CDR2 FQNEAQ (reference sequence). This CDR3 has 18 residues. The V end was cut by 0 bases, the J end by 0 bases, with 12 bases between. The CDR3 here is CASSLAALQSSYNSPLHF. The DNA of the CDR3 is TGTGCCAGCAGCTTAGCCGCGTTACAGAGCTCCTATAATTCACCCCTCCACTTT.

A few counts support this clonotype. The gene calls are TRBV18 and TRBJ2-7; 7 bases line up with TRBD1. This CDR3 is 16 amino acids long. V gave up 3 bases and J gave up 2 bases; unmatched junction bases: 10. The germline V gene encodes CDR1 KGHSH and CDR2 LQKENI. Here the CDR3 DNA reads TGTGCCAGCTCACCGGGGGCTGACAGGGCGACCTACGAGCAGTACTTC. Its translation: CASSPGADRATYEQYF.

This rearrangement joins TRBV6-2 or TRBV6-3 to TRBJ1-6; 7 bases map to TRBD1. The CDR3 extends over 17 amino acids. Per germline, CDR1 MNHEY and CDR2 SVGEGT. V lost 5 bases and J lost 1; bases outside the gene matches: 8. CDR3 DNA: TGTGCCAGCAGTAACCCGGGACAGACGTCCTATAATTCACCCCTCCACTTT. Protein: CASSNPGQTSYNSPLHF.